This T cell receptor (beta chain) was sequenced for a study of cytomegalovirus exposure and HLA in healthy donors. Points from the study as a whole: Later analysis identified 16,951 TCR beta sequences associated with HLA alleles, using a false discovery rate threshold of 0.05. Most CMV-associated TCR beta chains were later found to appear HLA-restricted. The investigators catalogued 150 to 200 TCR beta chains as cytomegalovirus-associated. Accounts indicate the classifier identified cytomegalovirus status with strong specificity and sensitivity.

Note on this clone: The antigen remains undetermined.

PCR used 60 Vbeta primers and 13 Jbeta primers. Here immunoSEQ multiplex PCR was the method, and the copy in TCRdb shows in-frame clones only, minus some. The sample has tens of thousands of clones; under 85% are singletons. J gave up 4 bases and V 4 bases, and 4 bases lay outside the gene matches. The CDR3 covers 13 residues. CDR1 and CDR2 from the germline V gene are MDHEN and SYDVKM. The clonotype was recovered from a woman aged 40 to 49 in good health and CMV-seropositive. V and J are TRBV28 and TRBJ2-7, with 7 bases lining up with TRBD1. Sequencing was performed on PBMCs. In nucleotides, the CDR3 is TGTGCCAGCAGTTCCGACAGGGCGTACGAGCAGTACTTC. Protein product: CASSSDRAYEQYF.